Included here is one TCR beta chain sequence, with context. Its target is unknown. The data stem from a study of beta chain features in type 1 diabetes. In the study overall: Cell yields, gender and age were similar in healthy donors and patients.

Germline loops: CDR1 SQVTM, CDR2 ANQGSEA. CDR3 length: 17 amino acids. Between the trimmed V and J ends, which lost 6 bases and 4 bases, there was a span of 27 bases. The entirety of the isolated RNA underwent reverse transcription, so expressed TCRB transcripts were sequenced. The data were produced by immunoSEQ multiplex PCR, yet TCRdb's version contains in-frame clones alone and is incomplete. This table has hundreds of thousands of clones, over 12% appearing once. Study-wide results and caveats: In comparison with healthy donors, patients had naive, central memory and Treg TCRB repertoires that appeared more similar. Shorter TCRB CDR3s, moderately but significantly so, marked every one of the four CD4+ subsets in Type 1 diabetes patients.

This chain joins TRBV29-1 and TRBJ1-1, with D possibly being TRBD1 (6 bases). Sequencing was performed on naive CD4+ T cells from blood. The TCR comes from a man aged 18 to 29 with type 1 diabetes. CDR3 in DNA: TGCAGCGTAGGTCGGGGTTTTTTCAGGGGAGAGGGCACTGAAGCTTTCTTT. Translation: CSVGRGFFRGEGTEAFF.